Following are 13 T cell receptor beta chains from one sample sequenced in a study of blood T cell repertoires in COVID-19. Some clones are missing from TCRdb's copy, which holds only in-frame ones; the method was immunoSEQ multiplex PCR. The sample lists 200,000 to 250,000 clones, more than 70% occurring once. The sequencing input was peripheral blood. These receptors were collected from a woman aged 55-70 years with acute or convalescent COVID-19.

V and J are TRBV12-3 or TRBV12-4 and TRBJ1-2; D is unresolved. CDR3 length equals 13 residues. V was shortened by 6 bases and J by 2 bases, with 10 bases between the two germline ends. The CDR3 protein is CASSSGENYGYTF. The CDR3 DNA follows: TGTGCCAGCAGCTCAGGTGAAAACTATGGCTACACCTTC.

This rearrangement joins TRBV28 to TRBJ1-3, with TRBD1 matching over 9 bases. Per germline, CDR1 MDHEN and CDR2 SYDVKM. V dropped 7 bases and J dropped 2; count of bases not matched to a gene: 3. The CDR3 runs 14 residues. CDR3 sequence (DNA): TGTGCCAGCAAAACAGGGGGCACTGGAAACACCATATATTTT. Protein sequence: CASKTGGTGNTIYF.

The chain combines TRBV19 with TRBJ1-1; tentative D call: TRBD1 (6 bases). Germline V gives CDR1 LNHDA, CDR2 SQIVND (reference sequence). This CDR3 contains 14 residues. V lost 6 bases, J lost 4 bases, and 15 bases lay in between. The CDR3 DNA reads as TGTGCCAGTAGCACATTGTCAGGGGTCACTGAAGCTTTCTTT. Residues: CASSTLSGVTEAFF.

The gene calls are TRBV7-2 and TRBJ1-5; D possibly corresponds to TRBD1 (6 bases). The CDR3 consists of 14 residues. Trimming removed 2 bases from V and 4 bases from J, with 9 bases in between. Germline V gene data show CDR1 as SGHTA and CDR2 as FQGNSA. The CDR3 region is CASSLQGPNQPQHF. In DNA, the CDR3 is TGTGCCAGCAGCTTACAGGGGCCTAATCAGCCCCAGCATTTT.

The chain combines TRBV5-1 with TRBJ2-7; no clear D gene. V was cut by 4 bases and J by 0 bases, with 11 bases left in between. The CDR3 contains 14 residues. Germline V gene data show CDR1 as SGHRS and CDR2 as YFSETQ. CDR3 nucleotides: TGCGCCAGCAGCCCTGACTGGTTCTCCTACGAGCAGTACTTC. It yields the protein CASSPDWFSYEQYF.

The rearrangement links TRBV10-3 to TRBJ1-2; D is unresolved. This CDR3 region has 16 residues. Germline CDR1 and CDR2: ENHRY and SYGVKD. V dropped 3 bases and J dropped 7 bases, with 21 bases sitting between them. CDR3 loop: CAISDLTADRGSGYTF. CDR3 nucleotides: TGTGCCATCAGTGATCTTACCGCGGATCGGGGAAGTGGCTACACCTTC.

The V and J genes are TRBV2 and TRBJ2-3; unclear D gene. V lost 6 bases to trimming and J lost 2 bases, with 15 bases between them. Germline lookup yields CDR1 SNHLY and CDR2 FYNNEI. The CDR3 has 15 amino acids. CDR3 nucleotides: TGTGCCAGCAGGGCCGATTTCTTGAACACAGATACGCAGTATTTT. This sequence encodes CASRADFLNTDTQYF.

In DNA, the CDR3 is TGTGCCAGCAGATCGGACAGGCGTAATGAAAAACTGTTTTTT. Translating gives CASRSDRRNEKLFF. The rearrangement links TRBV5-4 to TRBJ1-4, with 7 bases lining up with TRBD1. The CDR3 length is 14 residues. Trimming removed 5 bases from V and 4 bases from J; junction bases left unmatched: 5. Germline assignment: CDR1 SGHNT and CDR2 YYREEE (reference sequence).

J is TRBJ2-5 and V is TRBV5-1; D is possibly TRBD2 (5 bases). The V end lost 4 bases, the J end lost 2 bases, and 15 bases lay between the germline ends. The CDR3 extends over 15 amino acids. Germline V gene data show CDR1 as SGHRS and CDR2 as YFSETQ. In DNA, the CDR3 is TGCGCCAGCAGCCCGTGGGCGGGTAGACAAGAGACCCAGTACTTC. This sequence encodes CASSPWAGRQETQYF.

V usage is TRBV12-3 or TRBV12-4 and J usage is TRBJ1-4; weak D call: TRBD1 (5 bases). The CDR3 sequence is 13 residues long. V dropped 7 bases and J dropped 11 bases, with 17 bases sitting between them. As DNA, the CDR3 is TGTGCCAGCATAAGGGACGAGGGAGGGAAACTGTTTTTT. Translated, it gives CASIRDEGGKLFF.

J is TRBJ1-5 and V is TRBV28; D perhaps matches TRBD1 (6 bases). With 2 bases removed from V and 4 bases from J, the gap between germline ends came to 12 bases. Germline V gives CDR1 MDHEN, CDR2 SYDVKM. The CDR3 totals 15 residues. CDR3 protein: CASSLPRQVNQPQHF. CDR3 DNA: TGTGCCAGCAGTTTACCCAGACAGGTTAATCAGCCCCAGCATTTT.

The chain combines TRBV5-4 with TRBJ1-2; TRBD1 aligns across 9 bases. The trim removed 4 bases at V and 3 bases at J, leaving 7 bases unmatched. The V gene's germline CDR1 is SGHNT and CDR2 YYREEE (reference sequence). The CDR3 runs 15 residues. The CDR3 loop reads CASSPTGGGYYGYTF. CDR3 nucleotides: TGTGCCAGCAGCCCGACAGGGGGAGGCTACTATGGCTACACCTTC.

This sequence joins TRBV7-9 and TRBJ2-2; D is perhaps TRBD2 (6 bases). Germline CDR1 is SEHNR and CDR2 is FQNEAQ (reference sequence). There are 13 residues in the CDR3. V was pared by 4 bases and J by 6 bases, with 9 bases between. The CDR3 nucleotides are TGTGCCAGCAGCTCTACGGGGGCCGGGGAGCTGTTTTTT. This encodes CASSSTGAGELFF.